Shown below are 6 T cell receptor beta chains from a single sample sequenced in a study of radiotherapy plus CTLA-4 blockade in lung cancer. The method was immunoSEQ multiplex PCR; TCRdb's version includes in-frame clones alone and lacks a portion of them. Seen here are some 94,000 clones, approximately 82% observed once, and the top ten hold under 30%. Sequenced material: peripheral blood, taken from a patient treated with radiotherapy plus ipilimumab. Receptors originate from a human donor with non-small cell lung cancer that progressed on radiotherapy plus ipilimumab.

The genes are TRBV4-2 and TRBJ2-1, with 9 bases matching TRBD2. The CDR3 is made up of 15 amino acids. Germline assignment: CDR1 LGHNA and CDR2 YNFKEQ. Trimming removed 3 bases from V and 3 bases from J; junction bases left unmatched: 3. CDR3 coding DNA: TGTGCCAGCAGCCAGACTAGCGGATTCTACAATGAGCAGTTCTTC. Residues: CASSQTSGFYNEQFF.

The chain couples TRBV15 to TRBJ2-1; D possibly corresponds to TRBD1 (7 bases). CDR3 length: 17 residues. Germline loops: CDR1 LNHNV, CDR2 YYDKDF (reference sequence). Trimming removed 0 bases from V and 10 bases from J, with 22 bases in between. The CDR3 DNA reads as TGTGCCACCAGCAGAGATCTTGGGGGCGGGAAGGGACAGGAGCAGTTCTTC. Translation: CATSRDLGGGKGQEQFF.

The CDR3 region is CASSAHRGTYNEQFF. The DNA of the CDR3 is TGCGCCAGCAGCGCCCACAGGGGGACTTACAATGAGCAGTTCTTC. The chain is built from TRBV5-1 and TRBJ2-1; 8 bases fit TRBD1. The germline CDR1 and CDR2 sequences are SGHRS and YFSETQ. V was clipped by 4 bases and J by 4 bases; unmatched bases: 7. CDR3 length equals 15 residues. The full variable domain, with the rest looked up from reference TRBV5-1 and TRBJ2-1, is KAGVTQTPRYLIKTRGQQVTLSCSPISGHRSVSWYQQTPGQGLQFLFEYFSETQRNKGNFPGRFSGRQFSNSRSEMNVSTLELGDSALYLCASSAHRGTYNEQFFGPGTRLTVL.

The chain joins TRBV10-1 to TRBJ1-1; D gene ambiguous. This CDR3 comprises 13 residues. Trimming stripped 4 bases from V and 4 bases from J, with 10 bases between. Germline V gives CDR1 WNHNN, CDR2 SYGVQD (reference sequence). CDR3 amino acids: CASSVKRGTEAFF. The CDR3 region has the DNA TGCGCCAGCAGTGTAAAACGGGGCACTGAAGCTTTCTTT.

The chain recombines TRBV11-3 with TRBJ2-1; D is possibly TRBD2 (5 bases). V was trimmed by 1 base and J by 8 bases, leaving 18 bases between them. Germline lookup yields CDR1 SGHNT and CDR2 YENEEA. CDR3 size: 16 residues. CDR3 sequence: CASSLGGGLQPDEQFF. The CDR3 DNA follows: TGTGCCAGCAGCTTAGGAGGAGGCTTACAACCGGATGAGCAGTTCTTC.

This clone was seen only a few times. The chain joins TRBV4-2 to TRBJ2-2; 7 nucleotides match TRBD2. The V gene's germline CDR1 is LGHNA and CDR2 YNFKEQ. Germline trimming cut 0 bases from V and 7 bases from J; bases unmatched to any gene: 2. The CDR3 runs 14 residues. As DNA, the CDR3 is TGTGCCAGCAGCCAAGAGACTAGCCTCGGGGAGCTGTTTTTT. Translation: CASSQETSLGELFF.